These T cell receptor beta chains were read from a single sample in a study of blood T cell repertoires in COVID-19. Sequencing was performed with immunoSEQ multiplex PCR; in TCRdb, only in-frame clones are kept and a portion is missing. The sample yields about 100,000 clones, over 65% seen once. What was sequenced was peripheral blood. The receptors come from a human donor in a cohort sampled during active COVID-19. The CDR3 runs from the conserved cysteine through the conserved F or W. Fields, in order: CDR3 length, V gene, D gene, clone size, J gene, CDR3 DNA, CDR3 protein. A D gene is named only where the DNA matches it firmly. Clone size is not always given. Where it is, it says once, few, many or a class for expanded clones.

15	TRBV5-1	-	-	TRBJ2-5	TGCGCCAGCAGCCCATCGTCGGCAGGGGTAGAGACCCAGTACTTC	CASSPSSAGVETQYF
15	TRBV5-1	-	-	TRBJ1-4	TGCGCCAGCAGCTTGGACAGGAGGGGTAGTGAAAAACTGTTTTTT	CASSLDRRGSEKLFF
14	TRBV6-5	-	-	TRBJ1-5	TGTGCCAGCAGTTACGCCCGGGGGGATCAGCCCCAGCATTTT	CASSYARGDQPQHF
14	TRBV11-2	-	-	TRBJ1-2	TGTGCCAGCAGCTCGTTTAATTCGGGGTATGGCTACACCTTC	CASSSFNSGYGYTF
15	TRBV6-5	TRBD1	-	TRBJ1-2	TGTGCCAGCACCTCCGCCGGGACAGGAGAGTATGGCTACACCTTC	CASTSAGTGEYGYTF
14	TRBV30	-	-	TRBJ2-3	TGTGCCTGGCACCAGGGGGGTAGCACAGATACGCAGTATTTT	CAWHQGGSTDTQYF
17	TRBV5-1	TRBD1	-	TRBJ1-6	TGCGCCAGCAGCTTGGCAGGGGGCTCTGGCGGAAGCTCACCCCTCCACTTT	CASSLAGGSGGSSPLHF
17	TRBV5-5	-	-	TRBJ2-5	TGTGCCAGCAGCGACTCGTATATCGGTCTTCGCCAAGAGACCCAGTACTTC	CASSDSYIGLRQETQYF
15	TRBV3-1/TRBV3-2	-	-	TRBJ1-6	TGTGCCAGCAGCCTGGCACAGGGCTATAATTCACCCCTCCACTTT	CASSLAQGYNSPLHF
16	TRBV7-9	-	-	TRBJ2-5	TGTGCCAGCAGCCGGGCTCGGGGGGCGAACCCACTCACCCAGTACTTC	CASSRARGANPLTQYF
15	TRBV9	-	-	TRBJ1-2	TGTGCCAGCAGCGCACAGGGAATCACTAACTATGGCTACACCTTC	CASSAQGITNYGYTF
16	TRBV30	-	-	TRBJ1-5	TGTGCCTGGAATCCGGCAGGCAGAAATAGCAATCAGCCCCAGCATTTT	CAWNPAGRNSNQPQHF
16	TRBV30	TRBD2	-	TRBJ2-5	TGTGCCTGGAGTGAGGGACTAGCGGGATACGGGGAGACCCAGTACTTC	CAWSEGLAGYGETQYF
14	TRBV19	TRBD2	-	TRBJ2-1	TGTGCCACCAAGCGGGAGAGCTCCTACAATGAGCAGTTCTTC	CATKRESSYNEQFF
13	TRBV6-5	-	few	TRBJ1-6	TGTGCCACACACGGAGGGGCCAATTCACCCCTCCACTTT	CATHGGANSPLHF
13	TRBV12-3/TRBV12-4	-	-	TRBJ2-3	TGTGCCAGTTCCCCGGGAGTACCAGATACGCAGTATTTT	CASSPGVPDTQYF
15	TRBV5-6	TRBD1	once	TRBJ1-5	TGTGCCAGCAGCTCCTCAGGGGGCGGCAATCAGCCCCAGCATTTT	CASSSSGGGNQPQHF
15	TRBV18	-	-	TRBJ2-7	TGTGCCAGCTCACCACTATTACAGGGCAACGGAGAGCAGTACTTC	CASSPLLQGNGEQYF
17	TRBV3-1/TRBV3-2	TRBD1	-	TRBJ1-2	TGTGCCAGCAGCCATACCGGGACAGGGGGCCATAATCGCGGCTACACCTTC	CASSHTGTGGHNRGYTF
15	TRBV19	-	-	TRBJ2-1	TGTGCCAGTAGAGTAACGGGACTCGGGCCCTATGAGCAGTTCTTC	CASRVTGLGPYEQFF
14	TRBV6-2/TRBV6-3	TRBD2	-	TRBJ2-5	TGTGCCAGCAGCCGCGGGGGGGCCGGAGAGACCCAGTACTTC	CASSRGGAGETQYF
15	TRBV5-1	-	-	TRBJ2-7	TGCGCCAGCAGCTTGGGGGGAGGATGGGCGGACGAGCAGTACTTC	CASSLGGGWADEQYF
15	TRBV19	TRBD1	-	TRBJ1-1	TGTGCCAGTAAGGGGGCACAGGGCGAAGGAACTGAAGCTTTCTTT	CASKGAQGEGTEAFF
16	TRBV27	-	-	TRBJ1-5	TGTGCCAGCAGTCCATCACCCAGGTTGGGCAATCAGCCCCAGCATTTT	CASSPSPRLGNQPQHF
15	TRBV24-1	-	-	TRBJ2-3	TGTGCCACCAGTGCCCCGGGACTCAGCTCAGATACGCAGTATTTT	CATSAPGLSSDTQYF
14	TRBV11-2	-	-	TRBJ2-7	TGTGCCAGCAGCTTAGTGTGGGGCAACTACGAGCAGTACTTC	CASSLVWGNYEQYF
14	TRBV6-2/TRBV6-3	-	few	TRBJ2-7	TGTGCCAGCAGTTCAGGACAGTTCTCCTACGAGCAGTACTTC	CASSSGQFSYEQYF
14	TRBV9	-	-	TRBJ2-7	TGTGCCAGCGAGGGAGGGCAGGGGAGCTACGAGCAGTACTTC	CASEGGQGSYEQYF
15	TRBV7-2	-	few	TRBJ1-3	TGTGCCAGCAGCTGGGACACCAGGGCTGGAAACACCATATATTTT	CASSWDTRAGNTIYF
16	TRBV10-3	TRBD2	-	TRBJ2-7	TGTGCCATCAGTGGCCCGACTAGCGGGGTCATCTACGAGCAGTACTTC	CAISGPTSGVIYEQYF
11	TRBV11-2	-	-	TRBJ2-3	TGTGCCAGCGGCAGGGAAGATACGCAGTATTTT	CASGREDTQYF
14	TRBV3-1/TRBV3-2	TRBD1	few	TRBJ1-6	TGTGCCAGCAGCCACCGGGACAGGAATTCACCCCTCCACTTT	CASSHRDRNSPLHF
15	TRBV4-3	TRBD1	few	TRBJ2-7	TGCGCCAGCAGCCAACTGCGCGGACAGGGCTACGAGCAGTACTTC	CASSQLRGQGYEQYF
14	TRBV7-2	-	-	TRBJ1-2	TGTGCCAGCAGCTTAGATAGGGGTAACTATGGCTACACCTTC	CASSLDRGNYGYTF
14	TRBV7-9	-	-	TRBJ1-1	TGTGCCAGCAGCTTTAACAGGGTTTCCACTGAAGCTTTCTTT	CASSFNRVSTEAFF
16	TRBV5-1	TRBD2	-	TRBJ2-1	TGCGCCAGCAGCTTGTTACCTAGCGGGGGTTACAATGAGCAGTTCTTC	CASSLLPSGGYNEQFF
11	TRBV2	-	-	TRBJ2-7	TGTGCCAGCAGTGGTTCAGTCGAGCAGTACTTC	CASSGSVEQYF
14	TRBV5-1	TRBD1	-	TRBJ1-1	TGCGCCAGCAGCGGGGGGACAGGAGGAACTGAAGCTTTCTTT	CASSGGTGGTEAFF
12	TRBV6-2/TRBV6-3	-	-	TRBJ1-2	TGTGCCAGCAGTACCCCCCCGGGAGGCTACACCTTC	CASSTPPGGYTF
14	TRBV7-7	-	-	TRBJ2-5	TGTGCTAGCAGCTTAGACAGTCTAAAAGAGACCCAGTACTTC	CASSLDSLKETQYF